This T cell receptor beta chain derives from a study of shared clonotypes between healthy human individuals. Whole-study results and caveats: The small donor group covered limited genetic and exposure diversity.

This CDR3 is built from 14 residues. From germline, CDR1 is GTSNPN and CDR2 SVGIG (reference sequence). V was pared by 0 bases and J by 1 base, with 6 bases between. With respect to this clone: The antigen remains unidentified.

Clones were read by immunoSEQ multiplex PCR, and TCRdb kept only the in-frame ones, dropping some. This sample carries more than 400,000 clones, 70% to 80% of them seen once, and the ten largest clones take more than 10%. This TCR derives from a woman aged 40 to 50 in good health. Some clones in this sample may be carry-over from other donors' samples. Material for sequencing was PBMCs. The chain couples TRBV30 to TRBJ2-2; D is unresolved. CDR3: CAWSVGENTGELFF. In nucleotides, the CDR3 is TGTGCCTGGAGTGTTGGCGAGAACACCGGGGAGCTGTTTTTT.